This T cell receptor (beta chain) was sequenced in a study of cytomegalovirus exposure and HLA in healthy donors. With V trimmed by 7 bases and J by 5 bases, 19 bases remained unmatched. CDR3 size: 17 residues. Germline V gene data show CDR1 as LNHDA and CDR2 as SQIVND (reference sequence). Researchers ran the PCR with 60 Vbeta and 13 Jbeta primers. Data came from immunoSEQ multiplex PCR; TCRdb stores just in-frame clones and leaves some out. There are around 150,000 clones in the sample; 70% to 85% occur only once, and around 6.3% lies in the top ten. The receptor was isolated from a middle-aged man in good health and CMV-seropositive. V usage is TRBV19 and J usage is TRBJ1-2; 7 nucleotides match TRBD1. Sample: PBMCs. This chain's CDR3 is CASTSSSGGTALYGYTF. The CDR3 DNA reads as TGTGCCAGTACCTCAAGCTCAGGGGGGACAGCACTTTATGGCTACACCTTC.